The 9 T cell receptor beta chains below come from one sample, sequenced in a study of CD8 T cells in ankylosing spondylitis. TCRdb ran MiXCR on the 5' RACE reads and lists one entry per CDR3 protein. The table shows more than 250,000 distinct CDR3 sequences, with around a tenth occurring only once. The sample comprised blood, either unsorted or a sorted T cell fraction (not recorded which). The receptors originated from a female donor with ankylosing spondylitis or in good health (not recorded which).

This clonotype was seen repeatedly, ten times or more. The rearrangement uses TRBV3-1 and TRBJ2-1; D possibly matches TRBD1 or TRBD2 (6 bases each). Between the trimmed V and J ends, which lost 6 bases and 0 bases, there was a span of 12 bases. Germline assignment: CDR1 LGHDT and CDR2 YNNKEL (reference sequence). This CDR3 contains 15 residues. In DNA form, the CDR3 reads TGTGCCAGCAGATTCGGGGGCAACTCCTACAATGAGCAGTTCTTC. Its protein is CASRFGGNSYNEQFF.

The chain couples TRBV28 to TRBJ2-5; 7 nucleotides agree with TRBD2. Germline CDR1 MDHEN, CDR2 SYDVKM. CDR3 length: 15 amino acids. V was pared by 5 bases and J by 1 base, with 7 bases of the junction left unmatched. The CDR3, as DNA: TGTGCCAGCAGTCCCAGCGGGGAGGTCCAAGAGACCCAGTACTTC. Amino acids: CASSPSGEVQETQYF.

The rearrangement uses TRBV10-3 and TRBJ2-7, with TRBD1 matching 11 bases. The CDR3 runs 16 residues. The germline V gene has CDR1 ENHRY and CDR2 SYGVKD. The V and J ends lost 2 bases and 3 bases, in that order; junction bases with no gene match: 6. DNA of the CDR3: TGTGCCATCAGTGAGCTCTCCGGGACAGGGGGCTACGAGCAGTACTTC. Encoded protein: CAISELSGTGGYEQYF.

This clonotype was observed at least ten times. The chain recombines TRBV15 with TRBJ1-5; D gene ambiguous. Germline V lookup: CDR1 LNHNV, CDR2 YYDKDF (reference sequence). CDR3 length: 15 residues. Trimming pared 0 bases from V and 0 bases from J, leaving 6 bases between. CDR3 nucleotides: TGTGCCACCAGCAGAGATGGTTCTAGCAATCAGCCCCAGCATTTT. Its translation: CATSRDGSSNQPQHF.

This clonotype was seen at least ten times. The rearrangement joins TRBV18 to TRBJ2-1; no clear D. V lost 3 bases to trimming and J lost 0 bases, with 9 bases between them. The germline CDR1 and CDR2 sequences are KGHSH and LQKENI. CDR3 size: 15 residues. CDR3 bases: TGTGCCAGCTCACCCGACCAAAGCTCCTACAATGAGCAGTTCTTC. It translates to CASSPDQSSYNEQFF.

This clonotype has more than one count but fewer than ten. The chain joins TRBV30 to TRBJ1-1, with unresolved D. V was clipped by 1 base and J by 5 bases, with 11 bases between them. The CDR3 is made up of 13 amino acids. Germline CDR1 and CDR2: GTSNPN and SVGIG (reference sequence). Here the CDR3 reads CAWSASEGTEAFF. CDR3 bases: TGTGCCTGGAGTGCTTCGGAAGGTACTGAAGCTTTCTTT. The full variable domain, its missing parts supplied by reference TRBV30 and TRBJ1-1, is SQTIHQWPATLVQPVGSPLSLECTVEGTSNPNLYWYRQAAGRGLQLLFYSVGIGQISSEVPQNLSASRPQDRQFILSSKKLLLSDSGFYLCAWSASEGTEAFFGQGTRLTVV.

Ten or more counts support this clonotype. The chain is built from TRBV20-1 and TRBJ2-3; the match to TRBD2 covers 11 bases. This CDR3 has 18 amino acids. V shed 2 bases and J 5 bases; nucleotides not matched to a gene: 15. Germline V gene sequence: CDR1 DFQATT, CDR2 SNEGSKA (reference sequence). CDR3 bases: TGCAGTGCTAGACTCGGGACTAGCGGAAGACTGATCGGAGATACGCAGTATTTT. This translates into CSARLGTSGRLIGDTQYF.

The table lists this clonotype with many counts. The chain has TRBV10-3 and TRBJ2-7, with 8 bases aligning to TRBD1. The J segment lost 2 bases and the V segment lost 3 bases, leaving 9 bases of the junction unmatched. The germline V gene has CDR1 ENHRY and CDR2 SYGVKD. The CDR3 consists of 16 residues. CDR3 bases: TGTGCCATCAGTGACTCCCACGGACAGGGCCCCTACGAGCAGTACTTC. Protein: CAISDSHGQGPYEQYF.

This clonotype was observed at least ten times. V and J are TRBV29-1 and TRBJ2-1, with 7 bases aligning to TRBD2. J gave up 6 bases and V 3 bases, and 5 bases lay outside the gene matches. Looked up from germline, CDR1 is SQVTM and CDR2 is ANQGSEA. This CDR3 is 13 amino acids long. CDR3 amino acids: CSVEASGGNEQFF. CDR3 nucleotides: TGCAGCGTTGAGGCTAGCGGAGGCAATGAGCAGTTCTTC.